These T cell receptor beta chains were read from a single sample in a study of CD8 T cells in ankylosing spondylitis. TCRdb re-called the 5' RACE reads with MiXCR, one entry per CDR3 protein. The sample lists about 360,000 distinct CDR3 sequences, approximately 14% seen once, with approximately 1% in the top ten. Sequencing used blood, either unsorted or a sorted T cell fraction (not recorded which). The receptor set was obtained from a male donor with ankylosing spondylitis or in good health (not recorded which). CDR3s include the opening cysteine and the closing phenylalanine or tryptophan. The order of the fields is V gene, J gene, D gene, clone size, CDR3 DNA, CDR3 protein. D genes are given only for firm matches. Size tells how often a clone was seen (once, few, many) or the class of an expanded clone, and some rows leave it out.

>TRBV18|TRBJ2-3|TRBD2|few
TGTGCCAGCTCACGGGGACTAGCGGGGAGAACAGATACGCAGTATTTT
CASSRGLAGRTDTQYF
>TRBV3-1|TRBJ2-3|NA|NA
TGTGCCAGCAGCCAAGTGACTAGAGATACGCAGTATTTT
CASSQVTRDTQYF
>TRBV20-1|TRBJ2-3|NA|few
TGCAGTGCTAGTGCGGCGGATACGCAGTATTTT
CSASAADTQYF
>TRBV20-1|TRBJ2-1|NA|NA
TGCAGTGCTAGAGGGGTTAGGGAAACATACAATGAGCAGTTCTTC
CSARGVRETYNEQFF
>TRBV29-1|TRBJ2-7|TRBD1|once
TGCAGCGTTTTCACTCGGGACAGGGTCTCCTACGAGCAGTACTTC
CSVFTRDRVSYEQYF
>TRBV29-1|TRBJ1-4|NA|many
TGCAGCGCCCGGGCTCCAGGAGTTGAAAAACTGTTTTTT
CSARAPGVEKLFF
>TRBV12-3/TRBV12-4|TRBJ2-2|NA|few
TGTGCCAGCAGCCGTCAGACGAACACCGGGGAGCTGTTTTTT
CASSRQTNTGELFF
>TRBV10-3|TRBJ1-5|TRBD1|few
TGTGCCATCAGTGAAAGGGACAGCCCCCAGCATTTT
CAISERDSPQHF
>TRBV6-1|TRBJ1-1|NA|NA
TGTGCCAGCAGGAGGGACTCCAACACTGAAGCTTTCTTT
CASRRDSNTEAFF
>TRBV4-1|TRBJ2-7|NA|NA
TGCGCCAGCAGCCAAGAAGGCCTCACTCTCTACGAGCAGTACTTC
CASSQEGLTLYEQYF
>TRBV28|TRBJ1-5|NA|few
TGTGCCAGCAGTCAGGGTGGGTCTTATCAGCCCCAGCATTTT
CASSQGGSYQPQHF
>TRBV7-9|TRBJ2-3|TRBD2|few
TGTGCCAGCAGCTACGGACTAGCCAGAACAGATACGCAGTATTTT
CASSYGLARTDTQYF
>TRBV6-6|TRBJ2-2|NA|NA
TGTGCCAGCGGGGTTGACACCGGGGAGCTGTTTTTT
CASGVDTGELFF
>TRBV20-1|TRBJ2-1|TRBD2|few
TGCAGTGCTACCCTAGCGGGAGGCTATGAGCAGTTCTTC
CSATLAGGYEQFF
>TRBV11-2|TRBJ2-1|TRBD1|few
TGTGCCAGCAGCTTGGGACAGGGAGAGCAGTTCTTC
CASSLGQGEQFF
>TRBV20-1|TRBJ1-1|TRBD1|NA
TGCAGTGCTAGAGGTGGGACAGGGGGGAGCACTGAAGCTTTCTTT
CSARGGTGGSTEAFF
>TRBV12-3/TRBV12-4|TRBJ2-1|TRBD2|NA
TGTGCCAGCAGTTTCCAAGGAGGGAGGGGAGTTGAGAATGAGCAGTTCTTC
CASSFQGGRGVENEQFF
>TRBV30|TRBJ2-7|NA|few
TGTGCCTGGAGCGTTCAACACATCGAGCAGTACTTC
CAWSVQHIEQYF
>TRBV6-5|TRBJ2-2|NA|few
TGTGCCAGCAGTCCGACCGACGGCGGGGAGCTGTTTTTT
CASSPTDGGELFF
>TRBV12-3/TRBV12-4|TRBJ2-7|NA|NA
TGTGCCAGCAGTTTAGAACTGGGGAGCACCTACGAGCAGTACTTC
CASSLELGSTYEQYF